This passage covers 25 T cell receptor beta chains from one sample sequenced in a study of cytomegalovirus exposure and HLA in healthy donors. The PCR used 60 Vbeta and 13 Jbeta primers. Only in-frame clones appear in the TCRdb table, and some are missing; sequencing was by immunoSEQ multiplex PCR. The table lists under 170,000 clones, about 60% of them singletons, with roughly 7% in the top ten. The sample consisted of PBMCs. These receptors all stem from a woman in her sixties in good health and CMV-seropositive.

The chain couples TRBV28 to TRBJ2-7, with TRBD1 identical over 10 bases. The germline CDR1 and CDR2 sequences are MDHEN and SYDVKM. The CDR3 contains 16 residues. After removal of 3 bases from V and 2 bases from J, the junction contained 7 bases not matched to a gene. The CDR3 sequence is CASSFSGTGDPYEQYF. The DNA for the CDR3 is TGTGCCAGCAGTTTTTCCGGGACAGGGGACCCCTACGAGCAGTACTTC.

This chain connects TRBV9 to TRBJ2-1; 8 bases match TRBD2. CDR3 length equals 14 residues. The V and J ends lost 1 base and 9 bases, in that order; junction bases with no gene match: 6. Germline V gene sequence: CDR1 SGDLS, CDR2 YYNGEE. The CDR3 reads CASSVSASGSEQFF. CDR3 coding DNA: TGTGCCAGCAGCGTATCGGCGAGCGGGAGTGAGCAGTTCTTC.

V gene TRBV10-1 combines with J gene TRBJ2-5, with 7 nucleotides matching TRBD1. The end of the DNA is better explained by TRBJ2-7, so the J call may be wrong. The CDR3 is 17 residues long. Germline V gene data show CDR1 as WNHNN and CDR2 as SYGVQD (reference sequence). CDR3: CASSDRASSHTDHEQYF. The CDR3 DNA reads TGCGCCAGCTCCGACAGGGCGTCCTCTCATACAGACCACGAGCAGTACTTC.

The CDR3 here is CASSEQGGEQYF. The CDR3 DNA follows: TGTGCCAGCAGCGAACAGGGTGGCGAGCAGTACTTC. This chain connects TRBV9 to TRBJ2-7, with D tentatively TRBD1 (6 bases). The germline CDR1 and CDR2 sequences are SGDLS and YYNGEE. The V end lost 3 bases, the J end lost 6 bases, and 10 bases lay between the germline ends. The CDR3 has 12 amino acids.

The CDR3 loop is CASSPGTSGRAIGVETQYF. CDR3 DNA: TGCGCCAGCAGCCCCGGGACTAGCGGGAGGGCCATAGGTGTTGAGACCCAGTACTTC. The chain employs TRBV5-1 and TRBJ2-5; TRBD2 agrees at 16 bases. Germline V gives CDR1 SGHRS, CDR2 YFSETQ. The V and J ends lost 4 bases and 5 bases, in that order; junction bases with no gene match: 14. The CDR3 runs 19 residues.

This clone was picked up a small number of times. The genes are TRBV6-5 and TRBJ2-7, with a tentative D call TRBD1 (6 bases). The length of the CDR3 is 13 residues. Germline values: CDR1 MNHEY, CDR2 SVGAGI. V was shortened by 3 bases and J by 4 bases, with 10 bases between the two germline ends. Written as DNA, the CDR3 is TGTGCCAGCAGTTATGACCAGGGGTACGAGCAGTACTTC. This encodes CASSYDQGYEQYF.

The V call is TRBV6-5, the J call TRBJ2-5; D is ambiguous. V lost 2 bases and J 11 bases, leaving 12 bases between the germline ends. CDR1 MNHEY and CDR2 SVGAGI come from the germline V gene. The CDR3 totals 12 residues. The DNA for the CDR3 is TGTGCCAGCAGTTACGAGTCCTGTGAGCAGTACTTC. Translated, it gives CASSYESCEQYF.

The chain couples TRBV7-9 to TRBJ2-2; the D gene is possibly TRBD2 (7 bases). The V end lost 5 bases, the J end lost 5 bases, and 21 bases lay between the germline ends. The CDR3 spans 17 residues. Germline assignment: CDR1 SEHNR and CDR2 FQNEAQ (reference sequence). CDR3 protein: CASSPGWGGAGTGELFF. CDR3 DNA: TGTGCCAGCAGCCCAGGCTGGGGGGGCGCTGGGACCGGGGAGCTGTTTTTT.

The gene calls are TRBV19 and TRBJ1-2; D uncertain. Trimming removed 5 bases from V and 4 bases from J, with 14 bases in between. CDR1 is LNHDA and CDR2 is SQIVND in the germline V gene (reference sequence). This CDR3 is built from 14 residues. The CDR3 DNA follows: TGTGCCAGTAGTGTATATCCGCTATTCTATGGCTACACCTTC. Amino acid sequence: CASSVYPLFYGYTF.

With regard to this clone: Different DNA sequences within this sample yield the same CDR3. The rearrangement joins TRBV10-2 to TRBJ1-2, with D possibly being TRBD1 (5 bases). The CDR3 runs to 12 residues. Trimming removed 6 bases at V and 5 bases at J, with 10 bases between. CDR1 and CDR2 from the germline V gene are WSHSY and SAAADI. CDR3 amino acids: CASRTDSYGYTF. The CDR3 region has the DNA TGCGCCAGCAGAACCGACAGTTATGGCTACACCTTC.

The table lists this clone with a few counts. This chain connects TRBV6-5 to TRBJ2-7, with TRBD1 identical over 10 bases. There are 15 residues in the CDR3. Germline CDR1 MNHEY, CDR2 SVGAGI. J lost 0 bases, V lost 2 bases, and 1 base had no gene match. DNA of the CDR3: TGTGCCAGCAGTTACCGGGACAGGGGCTCCTACGAGCAGTACTTC. It encodes CASSYRDRGSYEQYF.

J is TRBJ2-1 and V is TRBV19, with D uncertain. This CDR3 has 15 amino acids. V was pared by 4 bases and J by 0 bases, with 10 bases between. The V gene's germline CDR1 is LNHDA and CDR2 SQIVND (reference sequence). CDR3 nucleotide sequence: TGTGCCAGTAGTAGTAACCGAGGCTCCTACAATGAGCAGTTCTTC. Amino acid sequence: CASSSNRGSYNEQFF.

The V gene is TRBV2, the J gene TRBJ1-1; TRBD1 is a possible D gene (5 bases). Trimming pared 7 bases from V and 0 bases from J, leaving 9 bases between. This CDR3 comprises 13 residues. In germline, CDR1 is SNHLY, CDR2 FYNNEI. In DNA, the CDR3 is TGTGCCAGCACCAAGGACATGAACACTGAAGCTTTCTTT. This encodes CASTKDMNTEAFF.

This clone was detected a few times. The V and J genes are TRBV5-1 and TRBJ1-2; D is possibly TRBD1 (5 bases). V lost 4 bases, J lost 2 bases, and 12 bases lay in between. This CDR3 is built from 14 residues. Germline CDR1 SGHRS, CDR2 YFSETQ. The CDR3 reads CASSHSGGNYGYTF. CDR3 nucleotides: TGCGCCAGCAGCCATTCGGGGGGGAACTATGGCTACACCTTC.

The chain combines TRBV25-1 with TRBJ1-3; a possible D gene is TRBD1 (6 bases). V was shortened by 6 bases and J by 0 bases, with 12 bases between the two germline ends. Germline CDR1 reads MGHDK; CDR2 reads SYGVNS. The CDR3 has 15 amino acids. The CDR3 nucleotides are TGTGCCAGCAGGAGGGGGGGAGACTCTGGAAACACCATATATTTT. Its translation: CASRRGGDSGNTIYF.

This sequence joins TRBV9 and TRBJ2-1; TRBD2 agrees at 7 bases. This CDR3 region has 16 residues. The germline CDR1 and CDR2 sequences are SGDLS and YYNGEE. The trim removed 0 bases at V and 8 bases at J, leaving 11 bases unmatched. Here the CDR3 DNA reads TGTGCCAGCAGCGTAGGGGCGGGAGCCCCCCCCGATGAGCAGTTCTTC. Protein: CASSVGAGAPPDEQFF.

The chain employs TRBV11-3 and TRBJ2-1, with 12 bases matching TRBD1. The germline V gene encodes CDR1 SGHNT and CDR2 YENEEA. V trimming: 2 bases; J trimming: 11 bases; junction bases outside the gene matches: 4. The CDR3 is made up of 14 amino acids. CDR3 nucleotide sequence: TGTGCCAGCAGCTTAATTCGGGACAGGGGGCAGCAGTTCTTC. Translated, it gives CASSLIRDRGQQFF.

This clone appeared a few times. V and J are TRBV11-2 and TRBJ2-3; D is possibly TRBD2 (6 bases). CDR3 length: 15 amino acids. Trimming stripped 5 bases from V and 1 base from J, with 13 bases between. Germline CDR1 reads SGHAT; CDR2 reads FQNNGV. The DNA for the CDR3 is TGTGCCAGCAGCCCTTTGGGGGGTCGCACAGATACGCAGTATTTT. This sequence encodes CASSPLGGRTDTQYF.

The V and J genes are TRBV27 and TRBJ1-5; possibly TRBD1 for D (6 bases). Per the germline V gene, CDR1 is MNHEY and CDR2 is SMNVEV (reference sequence). The length of the CDR3 is 14 residues. The V gene lost 6 bases and the J gene lost 1 base, with 10 bases spanning the gap. Written as DNA, the CDR3 is TGTGCCAGCAGCAAGGGGGACAGCAATCAGCCCCAGCATTTT. Translated, it gives CASSKGDSNQPQHF.

The V call is TRBV7-2, the J call TRBJ1-2; tentatively, D is TRBD1 (5 bases). Per germline, CDR1 SGHTA and CDR2 FQGNSA. Trimming left V 1 base short and J 4 bases short, with 10 bases between. This CDR3 has 14 residues. In nucleotides, the CDR3 is TGTGCCAGCAGCTTAGGGGGCGTGGTCTATGGCTACACCTTC. It encodes CASSLGGVVYGYTF.

The genes are TRBV4-3 and TRBJ2-3; 11 positions match TRBD2. This CDR3 spans 17 amino acids. The V segment lost 0 bases and the J segment 4 bases; nucleotides outside the gene matches: 6. Germline CDR1 is LGHNA and CDR2 is YSLEER. CDR3 sequence: CASSQDLAGGPADTQYF. CDR3 in DNA: TGCGCCAGCAGCCAAGATCTAGCGGGAGGACCCGCAGATACGCAGTATTTT.

The chain has TRBV27 and TRBJ2-5; a possible D gene is TRBD2 (6 bases). Germline-derived CDR1 and CDR2 are MNHEY and SMNVEV (reference sequence). CDR3 length equals 14 residues. V was cut by 8 bases and J by 2 bases, with 15 bases left in between. CDR3 sequence (DNA): TGTGCCAGCGGAAAGACTAGTCCACAAGAGACCCAGTACTTC. Its translation: CASGKTSPQETQYF.

The rearrangement links TRBV7-2 to TRBJ1-2, with TRBD1 matching 8 bases. The junction had 6 bases not matched to a gene; V was cut back by 1 base and J by 5 bases. Germline lookup yields CDR1 SGHTA and CDR2 FQGNSA. The CDR3 has 15 residues. The CDR3 nucleotides read TGTGCCAGCAGCTTAGATGGGACAGGCATATATGGCTACACCTTC. Encoded protein: CASSLDGTGIYGYTF.

This clone occurred a few times. V and J are TRBV2 and TRBJ2-1; 7 bases match TRBD2. CDR1 SNHLY and CDR2 FYNNEI come from the germline V gene. The CDR3 is 15 amino acids. With V trimmed by 2 bases and J by 0 bases, 1 base remained unmatched. This CDR3 is CASSERGDSYNEQFF. The CDR3 DNA reads TGTGCCAGCAGTGAACGGGGGGACTCCTACAATGAGCAGTTCTTC.

V usage is TRBV6-5 and J usage is TRBJ2-7; D call uncertain. CDR1 MNHEY and CDR2 SVGAGI come from the germline V gene. V lost 0 bases and J 0 bases, leaving 12 bases between the germline ends. The CDR3 is 16 amino acids. In DNA, the CDR3 is TGTGCCAGCAGTTACTCATCACAGCAATTCTCCTACGAGCAGTACTTC. It translates to CASSYSSQQFSYEQYF.